The 19 T cell receptor beta chains given below trace back to one sample, sequenced in a study of blood T cells in healthy people across ages. Then a second PCR, running roughly 7 to 11 cycles, was carried out with a sample-barcoded 5' primer and a J-beta primer mix. Each CDR3 protein gets one entry after TCRdb re-called the 5' RACE reads with MiXCR. Counted here are over a million distinct CDR3 sequences, less than 50% occurring once; the ten biggest clones make up approximately 20%. Sample: blood. The origin of the receptors is a woman aged 60-75 years in good health.

This clonotype was counted at least ten times. The chain is built from TRBV6-2 or TRBV6-3 and TRBJ2-4; no firm D call. The germline V gene has CDR1 MNHEY and CDR2 SVGEGT. V was trimmed by 5 bases and J by 8 bases, leaving 13 bases between them. CDR3 length equals 13 residues. CDR3 nucleotides: TGTGCCAGCAGTACGATAGAGAATGACATTCAGTACTTC. This sequence encodes CASSTIENDIQYF.

The rearrangement joins TRBV12-3 or TRBV12-4 to TRBJ2-3; 10 nucleotides line up with TRBD1. The CDR3 spans 14 residues. After removal of 3 bases from V and 6 bases from J, the junction contained 3 bases not matched to a gene. The CDR3 spells CASSFGTGVDTQYF. Written as DNA, the CDR3 is TGTGCCAGCAGTTTTGGGACAGGGGTCGATACGCAGTATTTT.

This sequence joins TRBV3-1 and TRBJ2-1; D call uncertain. Germline CDR1 is LGHDT and CDR2 is YNNKEL (reference sequence). The CDR3 contains 13 residues. Trimming removed 6 bases from V and 5 bases from J, with 11 bases in between. The CDR3 DNA is TGTGCCAGCAGTCTTGCGCAGAACAATGAGCAGTTCTTC. Protein: CASSLAQNNEQFF.

This clonotype was seen more than once but under ten times. The CDR3 DNA follows: TGTGCCAGCAGGATCCGGGACAGGGGATACACCGGGGAGCTGTTTTTT. Its protein is CASRIRDRGYTGELFF. The rearrangement uses TRBV12-3 or TRBV12-4 and TRBJ2-2, with 10 nucleotides matching TRBD1. V shed 6 bases and J 3 bases; nucleotides not matched to a gene: 7. The CDR3 covers 16 residues.

This clonotype has a handful of counts. The rearrangement uses TRBV10-3 and TRBJ2-1, with 11 bases fitting TRBD2. This CDR3 has 13 amino acids. V was pared by 7 bases and J by 6 bases, with 2 bases of the junction left unmatched. The germline CDR1 and CDR2 sequences are ENHRY and SYGVKD. As DNA, the CDR3 is TGTGCCATCAAGGGGACTAGCGGCAATGAGCAGTTCTTC. It codes for CAIKGTSGNEQFF.

In this sample, this clonotype turned up many times. V and J are TRBV5-1 and TRBJ2-7, with D perhaps assigned TRBD1 or TRBD2 (6 bases each). V lost 7 bases to trimming and J lost 4 bases, with 18 bases between them. The CDR3 has 14 residues. Germline V CDR1 and CDR2: SGHRS, YFSETQ. The CDR3, as DNA: TGCGCCAGCGCCCTTGGGGGGCGCGGGTACGAGCAGTACTTC. Protein: CASALGGRGYEQYF. The full variable domain, rest sourced from reference TRBV5-1 and TRBJ2-7, is KAGVTQTPRYLIKTRGQQVTLSCSPISGHRSVSWYQQTPGQGLQFLFEYFSETQRNKGNFPGRFSGRQFSNSRSEMNVSTLELGDSALYLCASALGGRGYEQYFGPGTRLTVT.

This clonotype occurred once. The chain carries TRBV28 and TRBJ2-5, with TRBD2 matching 12 bases. The V and J ends lost 7 bases and 11 bases, in that order; junction bases with no gene match: 20. This CDR3 spans 17 amino acids. Germline CDR1 is MDHEN and CDR2 is SYDVKM. The CDR3 nucleotides read TGTGCCAGCAACCAGGGGGCCAGGCGGCGACTAGCGGGAGAGCAGTACTTC. It yields the protein CASNQGARRRLAGEQYF.

The chain links TRBV2 to TRBJ1-6, with 8 bases matching TRBD1. With V trimmed by 4 bases and J by 7 bases, 6 bases remained unmatched. The CDR3 covers 15 residues. Germline CDR1 reads SNHLY; CDR2 reads FYNNEI. The CDR3 is CASSGRTGQNSPLHF. CDR3 nucleotides: TGTGCCAGCAGTGGACGGACAGGGCAAAATTCACCCCTCCACTTT.

This clonotype was counted between two and nine times. The chain joins TRBV5-6 to TRBJ2-7; 7 nucleotides line up with TRBD2. The CDR3 consists of 18 residues. CDR1 and CDR2 from the germline V gene are SGHDT and YYEEEE. Trimming took 4 bases from V and 0 from J; bases not matched to a gene: 16. CDR3 sequence: CASSNLVLGGDDSYEQYF. The CDR3 bases are TGTGCCAGCAGCAACTTAGTTTTGGGAGGGGACGACTCCTACGAGCAGTACTTC.

The CDR3 bases are TGTGCCAGCAGCCTTCAGGGGATACACAATGAGCAGTACTTC. This gives the protein CASSLQGIHNEQYF. J is TRBJ2-5 and V is TRBV6-2 or TRBV6-3; possibly TRBD1 for D (6 bases). The V and J ends lost 6 bases and 11 bases respectively, with 22 bases between them. CDR3 length equals 14 residues. CDR1 MNHEY and CDR2 SVGEGT come from the germline V gene.

This clonotype was seen only a few times. J is TRBJ2-7 and V is TRBV10-3; 7 positions agree with TRBD2. This CDR3 comprises 15 residues. V lost 5 bases, J lost 0 bases, and 7 bases stayed unmatched. CDR1 and CDR2 from the germline V gene are ENHRY and SYGVKD. CDR3 loop: CAISRRDYLSYEQYF. The CDR3 region has the DNA TGTGCCATCAGTCGCCGGGACTATCTCTCCTACGAGCAGTACTTC.

This chain connects TRBV6-5 to TRBJ2-7, with 8 bases lining up with TRBD1. Germline assignment: CDR1 MNHEY and CDR2 SVGAGI. V was pared by 6 bases and J by 3 bases, with 10 bases of the junction left unmatched. The length of the CDR3 is 15 residues. The CDR3 region has the DNA TGTGCCAGCAGCCGCCGGGACAGGAAAGGCTACGAGCAGTACTTC. Translated, it gives CASSRRDRKGYEQYF.

The V and J genes are TRBV13 and TRBJ2-1; 9 bases line up with TRBD1. CDR3 length equals 16 residues. The V gene end was trimmed by 8 bases and the J gene end by 7 bases; junction bases not matched to a gene: 15. The germline V gene has CDR1 PRHDT and CDR2 FYEKMQ (reference sequence). The CDR3 reads CASSGQGVSTGNEQFF. The CDR3 region has the DNA TGTGCCAGCTCGGGACAGGGCGTATCGACGGGGAATGAGCAGTTCTTC.

The chain has TRBV20-1 and TRBJ2-7; 11 nucleotides align to TRBD2. The CDR3 contains 13 residues. J was trimmed by 2 bases and V by 6 bases; bases with no gene match: 3. Germline V gene sequence: CDR1 DFQATT, CDR2 SNEGSKA (reference sequence). DNA of the CDR3: TGCAGTGCCTTTAGCGGGAGGGCCTACGAGCAGTACTTC. Its translation: CSAFSGRAYEQYF.

The CDR3 region is CASSLVGGELFF. As DNA, the CDR3 is TGTGCCAGCAGTTTGGTAGGCGGGGAGCTGTTTTTT. The chain joins TRBV28 to TRBJ2-2; D unclear. The CDR3 covers 12 residues. The germline gives CDR1 MDHEN, CDR2 SYDVKM. With 3 bases removed from V and 7 bases from J, the gap between germline ends came to 6 bases.

The table lists this clonotype with a few counts. The rearrangement uses TRBV6-1 and TRBJ1-5; D is possibly TRBD1 (6 bases). In germline, CDR1 is MNHNS, CDR2 SASEGT. CDR3 length: 15 amino acids. Trimming removed 1 base at V and 1 base at J, with 8 bases between. As DNA, the CDR3 is TGTGCCAGCAGTGAAGTCAGGGGCAGCAATCAGCCCCAGCATTTT. Translation: CASSEVRGSNQPQHF.

The rearrangement links TRBV5-1 to TRBJ1-2; 8 nucleotides match TRBD1. CDR1 and CDR2 (germline): SGHRS, YFSETQ. The trim removed 3 bases at V and 5 bases at J, leaving 9 bases unmatched. This CDR3 has 15 amino acids. In nucleotides, the CDR3 is TGCGCCAGCAGCTCAATGGACAGGGTAGAGTATGGCTACACCTTC. It translates to CASSSMDRVEYGYTF.

The chain couples TRBV9 to TRBJ2-7, with TRBD2 matching 8 bases. The germline gives CDR1 SGDLS, CDR2 YYNGEE. This CDR3 comprises 17 residues. With V trimmed by 3 bases and J by 0 bases, 11 bases remained unmatched. The CDR3, as DNA: TGTGCCAGCAGCGCCGGGGGGGCGGGAGTTAGCTCCTACGAGCAGTACTTC. Protein: CASSAGGAGVSSYEQYF.

This clonotype has only one observation. The chain couples TRBV5-1 to TRBJ2-7, with D possibly TRBD2 on 5 matching bases. Trimming took off 5 bases at V and 3 bases at J, with 9 bases between the two ends. Germline CDR1 is SGHRS and CDR2 is YFSETQ. This CDR3 is built from 12 residues. Here the CDR3 reads CASRREIYEQYF. Here the CDR3 DNA reads TGCGCCAGCAGGAGGGAAATCTACGAGCAGTACTTC. Together with reference TRBV5-1 and TRBJ2-7, the CDR3 gives the full variable domain: KAGVTQTPRYLIKTRGQQVTLSCSPISGHRSVSWYQQTPGQGLQFLFEYFSETQRNKGNFPGRFSGRQFSNSRSEMNVSTLELGDSALYLCASRREIYEQYFGPGTRLTVT.